The clone carrying this T cell receptor (beta chain) was counted between two and nine times. Sequenced by immunoSEQ multiplex PCR; TCRdb stores in-frame clones only, minus some. The repertoire has about 310,000 clones, 85% to 90% of them found once; the top ten carry roughly 1%. This sample was included in a study of blood T cell repertoires in COVID-19. On the study more broadly: PBMCs, B-cell-depleted T cells, or T cells were the source of the cDNA or gDNA that made up the material.

The TCR sequence derives from a woman aged 35 to 49 with COVID-19, enrolled during active disease. What was sequenced was peripheral blood.

The CDR3 loop reads CASSSVYGYTF. CDR3 sequence (DNA): TGTGCCAGCTCATCCGTTTATGGCTACACCTTC. The chain employs TRBV18 and TRBJ1-2; D is uncertain. V lost 5 bases to trimming and J lost 5 bases, with 6 bases between them. CDR3 length equals 11 residues. CDR1 is KGHSH, CDR2 LQKENI, per germline.